These 17 T cell receptor beta chains share one sample of origin, sequenced in a study of blood T cell repertoires in COVID-19. Data came from immunoSEQ multiplex PCR; TCRdb stores just in-frame clones and leaves some out. The sample lists about 33,000 clones, 78% occurring once. The sequenced sample was peripheral blood. Receptors originate from a man between 70 and 80 years old with acute or convalescent COVID-19.

By sample share, this clone is medium-sized. The chain uses TRBV15 and TRBJ1-5, with a tentative D call TRBD1 (6 bases). Trimming removed 1 base at V and 0 bases at J, with 13 bases between. The CDR3 has 17 residues. Germline assignment: CDR1 LNHNV and CDR2 YYDKDF (reference sequence). CDR3 DNA sequence: TGTGCCACCAGCAGAGTCATACAGGGATATAGCAATCAGCCCCAGCATTTT. It is translated as CATSRVIQGYSNQPQHF.

The sample holds a few counts of this clone. The rearrangement links TRBV18 to TRBJ1-3; possibly TRBD1 for D (5 bases). Germline V gene data show CDR1 as KGHSH and CDR2 as LQKENI. The CDR3 contains 12 residues. The V and J ends lost 3 bases and 10 bases respectively, with 10 bases between them. DNA of the CDR3: TGTGCCAGCTCACCCCCTGCAGGGACCATATATTTT. Amino acids: CASSPPAGTIYF. Full variable domain (missing parts from reference TRBV18 and TRBJ1-3): NAGVMQNPRHLVRRRGQEARLRCSPMKGHSHVYWYRQLPEEGLKFMVYLQKENIIDESGMPKERFSAEFPKEGPSILRIQQVVRGDSAAYFCASSPPAGTIYFGEGSWLTVV.

The rearrangement joins TRBV7-9 to TRBJ1-4; 8 bases are a match to TRBD1. This CDR3 comprises 15 residues. V trimming: 3 bases; J trimming: 4 bases; junction bases outside the gene matches: 4. The germline V gene encodes CDR1 SEHNR and CDR2 FQNEAQ (reference sequence). This CDR3 is CASSFLGQVNEKLFF. In nucleotides, the CDR3 is TGTGCCAGCAGCTTTCTGGGACAGGTTAATGAAAAACTGTTTTTT.

This rearrangement joins TRBV2 to TRBJ2-1, with TRBD2 matching over 14 bases. The germline V gene encodes CDR1 SNHLY and CDR2 FYNNEI. The CDR3 length is 15 residues. J lost 7 bases, V lost 6 bases, and 5 bases had no gene match. CDR3 region: CASSGTSGGTNEQFF. For the CDR3, the DNA is TGTGCCAGCAGCGGGACTAGCGGGGGAACTAATGAGCAGTTCTTC.

The chain uses TRBV2 and TRBJ2-1; the match to TRBD2 covers 8 bases. CDR3 length: 16 amino acids. With V trimmed by 4 bases and J by 0 bases, 5 bases remained unmatched. CDR1 is SNHLY, CDR2 FYNNEI, per germline. The CDR3 loop is CASSGLALSSYNEQFF. CDR3 DNA: TGTGCCAGCAGTGGACTAGCGTTGAGCTCCTACAATGAGCAGTTCTTC.

The gene calls are TRBV7-9 and TRBJ2-1; D not certain. The CDR3 consists of 14 residues. Trimming shortened V by 3 bases and J by 3 bases, and 9 bases separated the two germline ends. Per the germline V gene, CDR1 is SEHNR and CDR2 is FQNEAQ (reference sequence). The CDR3 nucleotides are TGTGCCAGCAGCTTTTTCAGAATCTACAATGAGCAGTTCTTC. It specifies CASSFFRIYNEQFF.

This rearrangement joins TRBV30 to TRBJ2-2; no firm D call. CDR1 is GTSNPN, CDR2 SVGIG, per germline (reference sequence). CDR3 size: 11 residues. Between the trimmed V and J ends, which lost 3 bases and 7 bases, there was a span of 6 bases. CDR3 loop: CAWRAGGELFF. CDR3 DNA sequence: TGTGCCTGGAGGGCAGGCGGGGAGCTGTTTTTT.

The rearrangement uses TRBV5-1 and TRBJ2-3, with 12 positions matching TRBD2. After removal of 4 bases from V and 6 bases from J, the junction contained 15 bases not matched to a gene. The CDR3 length is 18 residues. Germline loops: CDR1 SGHRS, CDR2 YFSETQ. The CDR3 sequence is CASSAATSGSRGMDTQYF. The CDR3 nucleotides read TGCGCCAGCAGCGCGGCGACTAGCGGGAGTAGGGGGATGGATACGCAGTATTTT.

In this sample, this clone turned up once. The chain has TRBV7-2 and TRBJ2-3, with D possibly matching TRBD2 (5 bases). Looked up from germline, CDR1 is SGHTA and CDR2 is FQGNSA. The CDR3 contains 14 residues. The ends were cut back, 5 bases at V and 1 base at J, with 10 bases in the middle. CDR3: CASSPGKGTDTQYF. DNA of the CDR3: TGTGCCAGCAGCCCGGGGAAGGGCACAGATACGCAGTATTTT. Filled out from reference TRBV7-2 and TRBJ2-3, the complete variable domain reads GAGVSQSPSNKVTEKGKDVELRCDPISGHTALYWYRQSLGQGLEFLIYFQGNSAPDKSGLPSDRFSAERTGGSVSTLTIQRTQQEDSAVYLCASSPGKGTDTQYFGPGTRLTVL.

The chain recombines TRBV4-3 with TRBJ2-1, with TRBD2 matching over 12 bases. The ends lost 1 base at V and 8 bases at J; junction bases unmatched: 9. CDR3 size: 17 residues. CDR1 LGHNA and CDR2 YSLEER come from the germline V gene. The CDR3 loop reads CASSQGGSSGRVDEQFF. The DNA for the CDR3 is TGCGCCAGCAGCCAAGGGGGCTCTAGCGGGAGGGTCGATGAGCAGTTCTTC.

This clone was seen a single time. This chain connects TRBV5-5 to TRBJ2-5; D ambiguous. The V and J ends lost 0 bases and 3 bases respectively, with 12 bases between them. The CDR3 is 15 amino acids. Germline CDR1 SGHKS, CDR2 YYEKEE (reference sequence). CDR3 sequence reads: CASSLEPQDKETQYF. CDR3 DNA sequence: TGTGCCAGCAGCTTGGAACCCCAGGATAAAGAGACCCAGTACTTC.

The chain combines TRBV2 with TRBJ2-2, with 10 bases matching TRBD2. The CDR3 totals 16 residues. V shed 6 bases, J shed 2 bases, and the junction held 6 bases outside the gene matches. Germline CDR1 SNHLY, CDR2 FYNNEI. CDR3 sequence (DNA): TGTGCCAGCAGCCTCCCTAGCGGGGGTAACACCGGGGAGCTGTTTTTT. This codes for CASSLPSGGNTGELFF.

The chain links TRBV6-2 or TRBV6-3 to TRBJ2-5, with D possibly matching TRBD1 (6 bases). V was shortened by 3 bases and J by 0 bases, with 29 bases between the two germline ends. Germline values: CDR1 MNHEY, CDR2 SVGEGT. CDR3 size: 21 residues. CDR3 sequence reads: CASSYGAVSWGRRGYQETQYF. The CDR3 bases are TGTGCCAGCAGTTATGGCGCGGTGAGCTGGGGCCGAAGGGGGTACCAAGAGACCCAGTACTTC.

The genes are TRBV29-1 and TRBJ1-3; D might be TRBD1 (6 bases). Trimming shortened V by 5 bases and J by 1 base, and 9 bases separated the two germline ends. The CDR3 covers 13 residues. The V gene's germline CDR1 is SQVTM and CDR2 ANQGSEA. CDR3 sequence: CSVNRESGNTIYF. The CDR3, as DNA: TGCAGCGTTAACAGGGAATCTGGAAACACCATATATTTT.

The chain couples TRBV7-9 to TRBJ1-1; no clear D gene. The CDR3 is 13 residues long. The germline V and J ends were trimmed by 3 bases and 5 bases, with 10 bases remaining between them. Germline CDR1 reads SEHNR; CDR2 reads FQNEAQ (reference sequence). Here the CDR3 reads CASSLKVETEAFF. The CDR3, as DNA: TGTGCCAGCAGCTTGAAAGTGGAGACTGAAGCTTTCTTT.

This chain connects TRBV6-2 or TRBV6-3 to TRBJ2-7; tentatively, D is TRBD2 (6 bases). The CDR3 is 15 residues long. Trimming took 6 bases from V and 1 from J, leaving 16 bases between them. Germline V gene lookup returns CDR1 MNHEY and CDR2 SVGEGT. The CDR3 coding sequence is TGTGCCAGCAGCCGAGGAGGGACGAAATCCTACGAGCAGTACTTC. It encodes CASSRGGTKSYEQYF.

This chain links TRBV18 with TRBJ1-5, with 9 bases aligning to TRBD1. With 2 bases clipped from V and 6 bases from J, the junction kept 5 bases outside the gene matches. The CDR3 covers 15 residues. CDR1 is KGHSH and CDR2 is LQKENI in the germline V gene. In DNA form, the CDR3 reads TGTGCCAGCTCACCAGAACAGGGGGCCAGTCAGCCCCAGCATTTT. Protein: CASSPEQGASQPQHF.